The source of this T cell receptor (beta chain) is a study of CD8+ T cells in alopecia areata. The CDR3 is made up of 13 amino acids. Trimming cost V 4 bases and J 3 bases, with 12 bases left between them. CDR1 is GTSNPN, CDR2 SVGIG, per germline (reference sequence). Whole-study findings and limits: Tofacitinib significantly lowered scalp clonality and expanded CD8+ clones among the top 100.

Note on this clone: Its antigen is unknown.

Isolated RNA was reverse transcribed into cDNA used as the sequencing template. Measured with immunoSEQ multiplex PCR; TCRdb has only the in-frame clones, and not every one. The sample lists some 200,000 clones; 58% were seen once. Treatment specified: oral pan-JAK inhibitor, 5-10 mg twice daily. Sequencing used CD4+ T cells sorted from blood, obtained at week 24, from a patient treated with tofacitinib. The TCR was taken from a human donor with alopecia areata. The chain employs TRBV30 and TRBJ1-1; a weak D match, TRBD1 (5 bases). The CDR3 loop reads CAWNGQGDTEAFF. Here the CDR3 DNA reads TGTGCCTGGAACGGGCAGGGAGACACTGAAGCTTTCTTT.